A selection of T cell receptor beta chains follows, all from one sample in a study of metastatic and nonmetastatic thyroid tumors. Via MiXCR, TCRdb re-called the PCR reads. This sample carries roughly 35,000 clones, about a sixth of them seen once, and the ten largest clones take 6.9%. Sequencing used blood. Every receptor here comes from a female donor with papillary thyroid cancer or a benign thyroid nodule (not recorded which). Some clones in this sample may be carry-over from other donors' samples. Both conserved end residues are part of each CDR3. The D gene is left open where the match is weak. Size values are once, few and many counts, or a class for expanded clones, and some rows have none.

TRBD1	TRBV6-1	many	TRBJ1-5	TGTGCCAGCAGGACTTCCGGGACAGGGAATCAGCCCCAGCATTTT	CASRTSGTGNQPQHF
TRBD1	TRBV13	many	TRBJ2-7	TGTGCCAGCAGCACCCGGGGACAGGGCTACGAGCAGTACTTC	CASSTRGQGYEQYF
NA	TRBV10-3	many	TRBJ1-1	TGTGCCATCAGTGGTTCTGGGGCCACTGAAGCTTTCTTT	CAISGSGATEAFF
NA	TRBV6-5	NA	TRBJ1-2	TGTGCCAGCAGTTACTCGTTGGGTTATGGCTACAAATTC	CASSYSLGYGYKF
TRBD1	TRBV2	many	TRBJ1-5	TGTGCCAGCGGGACAGGCAATCAGCCCCAGCATTTT	CASGTGNQPQHF
NA	TRBV13	many	TRBJ2-1	TGTGCCAGCAGCTTAACTGGGGGCGTCAACAATGAGCAGTTCTTC	CASSLTGGVNNEQFF
NA	TRBV12-3/TRBV12-4	many	TRBJ2-5	TGTGCCAGCAGTCCACACACCCTAGGCGACCAAGAGACCCAGTACTTC	CASSPHTLGDQETQYF
NA	TRBV6-1	many	TRBJ1-3	TGTGCCAGCAGGGGGCCCGGAAACACCATATATTTT	CASRGPGNTIYF
NA	TRBV27	medium-sized	TRBJ2-5	TGTGCCAGCAGTCCCACCCCTTCGGACTACGGAGAGACCCAGTACTTC	CASSPTPSDYGETQYF
TRBD2	TRBV11-1	once	TRBJ2-7	TGTGCCAGCAGCCCTGGGACTAGCGGTGAGAACTACGAGCAGTACTTC	CASSPGTSGENYEQYF
NA	TRBV6-2/TRBV6-3	few	TRBJ1-2	TGTGCCAGCAGTTACTCGGTGAGAGGGGTCTATGGCTACACCTTC	CASSYSVRGVYGYTF
NA	TRBV14	many	TRBJ1-1	TGTGCCAGCAGTCCGGGGGCTCGGAGCACTGAAGCTTTCTTT	CASSPGARSTEAFF
TRBD2	TRBV19	many	TRBJ2-3	TGTGCCAGTAGTCCGCGGGGGACCGTCACAGATACGCAGTATTTT	CASSPRGTVTDTQYF
TRBD2	TRBV12-3/TRBV12-4	NA	TRBJ2-1	TGTTCCAGCAGTTTAGCGGGCTCCCGTAGGTCCTACAATGAGCAGTTCTTC	CSSSLAGSRRSYNEQFF
NA	TRBV6-2/TRBV6-3	medium-sized	TRBJ2-7	TGTGCCAGCAGTTACACCTATCTTACAGGGCGCTACGAGCAGTACTTC	CASSYTYLTGRYEQYF
NA	TRBV28	many	TRBJ2-5	TGTGCCAGCAGTTTCGCCGGAGGGGTGGAGACCCAGTACTTC	CASSFAGGVETQYF
NA	TRBV2	many	TRBJ2-1	TGTGCCAGCAGTATGGAGGATGAGCAGTTCTTC	CASSMEDEQFF
NA	TRBV28	few	TRBJ1-2	TGTGCCAGCAGTTTAGTCCGGGGCTTGCACTATTGCTACACCTTC	CASSLVRGLHYCYTF
NA	TRBV6-1	many	TRBJ1-4	TGTGCCAGCAGCAAGTCCAAGGGAGCGGGCGAGAAACTGTTTTTT	CASSKSKGAGEKLFF
NA	TRBV6-2/TRBV6-3	many	TRBJ1-5	TGTGCCAGCAGCGGGTTGGGCAATCAGCCCCAGCATTTT	CASSGLGNQPQHF
NA	TRBV24-1	few	TRBJ1-2	TGTGCCACCAGTGATTCGGGACGGACCTATGGCTACACCTTC	CATSDSGRTYGYTF
NA	TRBV5-1	NA	TRBJ2-7	TGCGCCAGCAGCTTGGCGCTATTGGGGTCCTACGAGCAGTACTTC	CASSLALLGSYEQYF